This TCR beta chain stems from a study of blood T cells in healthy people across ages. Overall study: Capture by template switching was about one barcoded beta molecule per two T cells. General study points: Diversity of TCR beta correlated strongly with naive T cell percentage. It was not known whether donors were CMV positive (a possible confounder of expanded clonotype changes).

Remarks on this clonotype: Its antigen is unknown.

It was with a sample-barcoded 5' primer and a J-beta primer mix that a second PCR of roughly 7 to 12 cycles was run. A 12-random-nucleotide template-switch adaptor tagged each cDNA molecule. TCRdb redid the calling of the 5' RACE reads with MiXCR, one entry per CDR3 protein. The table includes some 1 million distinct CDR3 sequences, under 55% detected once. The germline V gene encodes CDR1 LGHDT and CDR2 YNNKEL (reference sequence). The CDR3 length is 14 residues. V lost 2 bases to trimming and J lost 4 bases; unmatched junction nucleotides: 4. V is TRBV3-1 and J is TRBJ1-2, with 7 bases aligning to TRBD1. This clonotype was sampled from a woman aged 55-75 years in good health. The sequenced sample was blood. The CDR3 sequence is CASSQPGQVYGYTF. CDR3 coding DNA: TGTGCCAGCAGCCAACCCGGACAGGTCTATGGCTACACCTTC.